A single sample is the source of the 27 T cell receptor beta chains below, sequenced in a study of identifying expanded T cells in peripheral blood. The data were produced by immunoSEQ multiplex PCR, yet TCRdb's version contains in-frame clones alone and is incomplete. Of about 78,000 clones listed, 88% are singletons. The source material was blood. The receptors were sampled from a person between 18 and 69 years old in good health.

V usage is TRBV4-3 and J usage is TRBJ2-5, with TRBD1 matching 7 bases. The CDR3 totals 17 residues. The germline V gene has CDR1 LGHNA and CDR2 YSLEER. V lost 5 bases to trimming and J lost 4 bases; unmatched junction nucleotides: 16. CDR3 sequence (DNA): TGCGCCAGCAGCGTACGACAGGGTAAGGGCACAGGAGAGACCCAGTACTTC. Amino acid sequence: CASSVRQGKGTGETQYF.

V is TRBV27 and J is TRBJ2-5; D is undetermined. The germline V gene encodes CDR1 MNHEY and CDR2 SMNVEV (reference sequence). The V gene lost 6 bases and the J gene lost 7 bases, with 12 bases spanning the gap. This CDR3 has 12 residues. The CDR3 sequence is CASRSEDATQYF. CDR3 in DNA: TGTGCCAGCAGATCAGAGGATGCGACCCAGTACTTC.

The rearrangement joins TRBV19 to TRBJ2-7, with D perhaps assigned TRBD1 or TRBD2 (5 bases each). V dropped 6 bases and J dropped 2 bases, with 8 bases sitting between them. The germline V gene has CDR1 LNHDA and CDR2 SQIVND (reference sequence). CDR3 size: 12 residues. The chain's CDR3 is CASSGDPYEQYF. The DNA for the CDR3 is TGTGCCAGTAGCGGGGACCCCTACGAGCAGTACTTC. The whole variable domain, remainder taken from reference TRBV19 and TRBJ2-7, is DGGITQSPKYLFRKEGQNVTLSCEQNLNHDAMYWYRQDPGQGLRLIYYSQIVNDFQKGDIAEGYSVSREKKESFPLTVTSAQKNPTAFYLCASSGDPYEQYFGPGTRLTVT.

The chain links TRBV5-4 to TRBJ2-5, with D unresolved. V was shortened by 0 bases and J by 5 bases, with 14 bases between the two germline ends. The CDR3 is made up of 15 amino acids. Per germline, CDR1 SGHNT and CDR2 YYREEE (reference sequence). This CDR3 is CASSLAGVARETQYF. In DNA form, the CDR3 reads TGTGCCAGCAGCTTGGCCGGTGTAGCTCGGGAGACCCAGTACTTC.

V and J are TRBV4-1 and TRBJ2-5, with TRBD1 matching 8 bases. The trim removed 2 bases at V and 5 bases at J, leaving 7 bases unmatched. The CDR3 is made up of 15 amino acids. CDR1 and CDR2 (germline): MGHRA, YSYEKL. CDR3 coding DNA: TGCGCCAGCAGCCAATCCCCCGGACAGGGCGAGACCCAGTACTTC. Residues: CASSQSPGQGETQYF.

As DNA, the CDR3 is TGCGCCAGCAGCTTGGCTGGAGTCCGCCGTCCTAATGAAAAACTGTTTTTT. Translated: CASSLAGVRRPNEKLFF. V is TRBV5-1 and J is TRBJ1-4, with D unclear. There are 17 residues in the CDR3. The germline V gene has CDR1 SGHRS and CDR2 YFSETQ. Trimming cost V 0 bases and J 3 bases, with 15 bases left between them.

As DNA, the CDR3 is TGTGCCAGCAGCCAGACATTAAAGACCCAGTACTTC. Protein sequence: CASSQTLKTQYF. This chain uses TRBV7-2 with TRBJ2-5, with D hard to call. The CDR3 runs to 12 residues. The V and J ends lost 5 bases and 6 bases respectively, with 10 bases between them. CDR1 is SGHTA, CDR2 FQGNSA, per germline. Together with reference TRBV7-2 and TRBJ2-5, the CDR3 gives the full variable domain: GAGVSQSPSNKVTEKGKDVELRCDPISGHTALYWYRQSLGQGLEFLIYFQGNSAPDKSGLPSDRFSAERTGGSVSTLTIQRTQQEDSAVYLCASSQTLKTQYFGPGTRLLVL.

The chain carries TRBV7-9 and TRBJ1-3, with TRBD1 matching 7 bases. CDR3 size: 15 residues. The junction had 4 bases not matched to a gene; V was cut back by 5 bases and J by 0 bases. Per the germline V gene, CDR1 is SEHNR and CDR2 is FQNEAQ (reference sequence). CDR3 sequence: CASSRTGSSGNTIYF. CDR3 bases: TGTGCCAGCAGCAGGACAGGTTCCTCTGGAAACACCATATATTTT.

Relative to its sample, this clone is medium-sized. V is TRBV30 and J is TRBJ2-7; D assignment may be TRBD1 or TRBD2 (5 bases each). Trimming left V 5 bases short and J 4 bases short, with 12 bases between. Germline V CDR1 and CDR2: GTSNPN, SVGIG (reference sequence). This CDR3 is 12 amino acids long. This chain's CDR3 is CAWGPGAYEQYF. CDR3 DNA sequence: TGTGCCTGGGGCCCCGGGGCATACGAGCAGTACTTC.

V is TRBV9 and J is TRBJ1-4, with TRBD1 matching 12 bases. CDR1 and CDR2 from the germline V gene are SGDLS and YYNGEE. V was clipped by 4 bases and J by 11 bases; unmatched bases: 9. There are 15 residues in the CDR3. DNA of the CDR3: TGTGCCAGCAGCCCGAGTGGGACAGGGGGCGAGAAACTGTTTTTT. Its protein product is CASSPSGTGGEKLFF.

J is TRBJ1-5 and V is TRBV5-4, with D possibly matching TRBD1 (6 bases). The CDR3 runs to 17 residues. Trimming removed 2 bases at V and 1 base at J, with 16 bases between. In germline, CDR1 is SGHNT, CDR2 YYREEE (reference sequence). The CDR3 DNA reads as TGTGCCAGCAGCTTTGGGGGGCACATGGGGAGCAATCAGCCCCAGCATTTT. It yields the protein CASSFGGHMGSNQPQHF.

V usage is TRBV10-1 and J usage is TRBJ2-3, with D unresolved. V lost 2 bases and J 5 bases, leaving 14 bases between the germline ends. The CDR3 has 15 residues. Germline CDR1 reads WNHNN; CDR2 reads SYGVQD (reference sequence). The CDR3 here is CASSERETSLDTQYF. The DNA for the CDR3 is TGCGCCAGCAGTGAGCGTGAGACCTCGTTAGATACGCAGTATTTT.

This chain connects TRBV7-9 to TRBJ2-6; weak D call: TRBD1 (6 bases). The ends were cut back, 3 bases at V and 4 bases at J, with 10 bases in the middle. CDR1 is SEHNR, CDR2 FQNEAQ, per germline (reference sequence). The CDR3 has 15 residues. This CDR3 is CASSFSGAGANVLTF. CDR3 nucleotide sequence: TGTGCCAGCAGCTTTTCAGGGGCCGGGGCCAACGTCCTGACTTTC.

This chain links TRBV11-2 with TRBJ2-1, with D possibly matching TRBD2 (6 bases). Germline V gives CDR1 SGHAT, CDR2 FQNNGV. V was pared by 5 bases and J by 2 bases, with 13 bases between. The CDR3 has 15 residues. The CDR3 bases are TGTGCCAGCAGCGCGGGACTTGCCGCCTACAATGAGCAGTTCTTC. Its translation: CASSAGLAAYNEQFF.

The gene calls are TRBV4-3 and TRBJ1-1; no reliable D call. This CDR3 has 17 residues. Germline CDR1 LGHNA, CDR2 YSLEER. V was trimmed by 3 bases and J by 5 bases, leaving 22 bases between them. CDR3 nucleotides: TGCGCCAGCAGCCACTTGGTCGGGAGGGAACTTTTGACTGAAGCTTTCTTT. Translating gives CASSHLVGRELLTEAFF.

This clone appeared a few times. J is TRBJ1-5 and V is TRBV6-5, with D unclear. CDR3 length: 15 amino acids. The V end lost 0 bases, the J end lost 0 bases, and 6 bases lay between the germline ends. Germline V gene data show CDR1 as MNHEY and CDR2 as SVGAGI. DNA of the CDR3: TGTGCCAGCAGTTACTCTAGAAATAGCAATCAGCCCCAGCATTTT. As protein: CASSYSRNSNQPQHF.

The V and J genes are TRBV4-1 and TRBJ2-3; tentative D call: TRBD1 (6 bases). The CDR3 length is 15 residues. The V end was cut by 4 bases, the J end by 7 bases, with 18 bases between. CDR1 MGHRA and CDR2 YSYEKL come from the germline V gene. The CDR3 DNA follows: TGCGCCAGCAGCCGCTTGGCAGGGGCACGGAATACGCAGTATTTT. The encoded protein is CASSRLAGARNTQYF.

The chain couples TRBV2 to TRBJ2-5, with TRBD1 identical over 9 bases. This CDR3 comprises 14 residues. The germline CDR1 and CDR2 sequences are SNHLY and FYNNEI. Trimming took 4 bases from V and 7 from J; bases not matched to a gene: 7. The CDR3 DNA sequence: TGTGCCAGCAGTGGGGACAGGGCCACGGGGACCCAGTACTTC. Translated: CASSGDRATGTQYF.

The chain employs TRBV7-8 and TRBJ1-1, with unresolved D. Germline V gene data show CDR1 as SGHVS and CDR2 as FQNEAQ. CDR3 length: 15 amino acids. V lost 2 bases and J lost 2, with 12 bases in between. CDR3 in DNA: TGTGCCAGCAGCTTACGGACGGATTCCAACACTGAAGCTTTCTTT. Translated: CASSLRTDSNTEAFF.

The rearrangement links TRBV5-1 to TRBJ1-2, with TRBD1 identical over 9 bases. Per the germline V gene, CDR1 is SGHRS and CDR2 is YFSETQ. The trim removed 4 bases at V and 0 bases at J, leaving 25 bases unmatched. This CDR3 region has 22 residues. CDR3 DNA: TGCGCCAGCAGCCCCGTCCCGGACAGGGGAAGGGGTTATCCACCGGCTAACTATGGCTACACCTTC. It specifies CASSPVPDRGRGYPPANYGYTF.

The chain joins TRBV5-4 to TRBJ2-2, with 9 bases matching TRBD2. Trimming removed 3 bases from V and 1 base from J; junction bases left unmatched: 4. The length of the CDR3 is 16 residues. The germline V gene encodes CDR1 SGHNT and CDR2 YYREEE (reference sequence). Here the CDR3 reads CASSYDSGGNTGELFF. The DNA for the CDR3 is TGTGCCAGCAGCTATGATAGCGGGGGGAACACCGGGGAGCTGTTTTTT.

The chain is built from TRBV2 and TRBJ2-2, with unresolved D. Trimming cost V 8 bases and J 5 bases, with 9 bases left between them. Germline V gene lookup returns CDR1 SNHLY and CDR2 FYNNEI. The CDR3 contains 12 residues. This chain's CDR3 is CASLLGTGELFF. The CDR3 nucleotides are TGTGCCAGCTTGTTGGGGACCGGGGAGCTGTTTTTT.

The chain has TRBV15 and TRBJ2-1; tentative D call: TRBD1 (5 bases). Germline V lookup: CDR1 LNHNV, CDR2 YYDKDF (reference sequence). The CDR3 is 14 residues long. V was clipped by 0 bases and J by 3 bases, with 6 bases between them. The CDR3 is CATSRDQGYNEQFF. CDR3 DNA: TGTGCCACCAGCAGAGATCAGGGCTACAATGAGCAGTTCTTC. The full variable domain, its missing parts supplied by reference TRBV15 and TRBJ2-1, is DAMVIQNPRYQVTQFGKPVTLSCSQTLNHNVMYWYQQKSSQAPKLLFHYYDKDFNNEADTPDNFQSRRPNTSFCFLDIRSPGLGDTAMYLCATSRDQGYNEQFFGPGTRLTVL.

The rearrangement joins TRBV28 to TRBJ1-2; 10 nucleotides match TRBD1. Unmatched junction bases numbered 11, after V lost 6 bases and J lost 4 bases. Per germline, CDR1 MDHEN and CDR2 SYDVKM. The CDR3 contains 16 residues. In DNA, the CDR3 is TGTGCCAGCAGACCCCCCGGGACAGGGGAGTCCTATGGCTACACCTTC. This codes for CASRPPGTGESYGYTF.

The gene calls are TRBV7-2 and TRBJ2-4; D possibly corresponds to TRBD2 (5 bases). The V gene lost 5 bases and the J gene lost 6 bases, with 14 bases spanning the gap. The CDR3 consists of 14 residues. From germline, CDR1 is SGHTA and CDR2 FQGNSA. In nucleotides, the CDR3 is TGTGCCAGCAGCCTCGTTTATGGGAGAAACATTCAGTACTTC. It yields the protein CASSLVYGRNIQYF.

This clone turned up a few times. Its ends do not fully match the called genes, so a read error is possible. Other DNA sequences within the sample encode an identical CDR3. The chain uses TRBV5-4 and TRBJ2-7, with D possibly TRBD2 on 7 matching bases. The CDR3 has 14 amino acids. The germline V gene has CDR1 SGHNT and CDR2 YYREEE (reference sequence). DNA of the CDR3: TGCGCCAGCAGCCCAGGGGACTACTCCTACGAGCAGTACTTC. Protein product: CASSPGDYSYEQYF.

This rearrangement joins TRBV19 to TRBJ2-5; 15 bases align to TRBD2. Unmatched junction bases numbered 12, after V lost 4 bases and J lost 9 bases. Looked up from germline, CDR1 is LNHDA and CDR2 is SQIVND (reference sequence). The CDR3 sequence is 17 residues long. The CDR3 spells CASSKGLAGGISVAQYF. The CDR3 DNA reads as TGTGCCAGTAGTAAGGGACTAGCGGGGGGCATTTCGGTGGCCCAGTACTTC.